Sequencing of this T cell receptor beta chain was carried out in a study of blood T cell repertoires in COVID-19. Turning to the study itself: The samples span acute and convalescent COVID-19 from the United States, Italy and Spain. Sources were T cells, B-cell-depleted T cells, or PBMCs; the material itself was cDNA or gDNA.

Authors' methods: Estimated nucleated cell counts came from reference gene primer amplification. The protocol was immunoSEQ multiplex PCR, while the TCRdb copy is restricted to in-frame clones and leaves out a portion. The DNA was the basis for D and trimming; V, J and clone size are from that table. The table records 250,000 to 300,000 clones, approximately 86% of them present only once. Sequencing used peripheral blood. This TCR was sampled from a man under 40 with active or convalescent COVID-19.

The CDR3 DNA follows: TGTGCCAGTAGTCTCGACAGGGAAGACTATGGCTACACCTTC. Residues: CASSLDREDYGYTF. The chain is built from TRBV19 and TRBJ1-2; 7 nucleotides line up with TRBD1. In germline, CDR1 is LNHDA, CDR2 SQIVND (reference sequence). The CDR3 is 14 amino acids. Germline trimming cut 5 bases from V and 3 bases from J; bases unmatched to any gene: 6. The full variable domain, its missing parts supplied by reference TRBV19 and TRBJ1-2, is DGGITQSPKYLFRKEGQNVTLSCEQNLNHDAMYWYRQDPGQGLRLIYYSQIVNDFQKGDIAEGYSVSREKKESFPLTVTSAQKNPTAFYLCASSLDREDYGYTFGSGTRLTVV.